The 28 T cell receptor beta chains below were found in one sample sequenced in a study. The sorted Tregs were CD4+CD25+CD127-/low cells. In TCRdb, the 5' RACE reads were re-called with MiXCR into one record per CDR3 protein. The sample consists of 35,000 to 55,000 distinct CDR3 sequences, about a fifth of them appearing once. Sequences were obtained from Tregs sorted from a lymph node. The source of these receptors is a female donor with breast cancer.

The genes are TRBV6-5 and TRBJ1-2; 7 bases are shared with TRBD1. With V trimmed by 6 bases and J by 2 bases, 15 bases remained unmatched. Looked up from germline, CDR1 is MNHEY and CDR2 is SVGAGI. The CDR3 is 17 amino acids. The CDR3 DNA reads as TGTGCCAGCAGCTTCTCCCGGGACAGCCGGGCAAACTATGGCTACACCTTC. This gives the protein CASSFSRDSRANYGYTF.

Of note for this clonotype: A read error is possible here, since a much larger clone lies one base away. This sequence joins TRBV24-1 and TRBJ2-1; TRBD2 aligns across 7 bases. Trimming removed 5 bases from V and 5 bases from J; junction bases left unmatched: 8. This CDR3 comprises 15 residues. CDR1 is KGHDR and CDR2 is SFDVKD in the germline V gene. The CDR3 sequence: CATSVPGGMDNEQFF. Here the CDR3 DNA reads TGTGCCACCAGTGTACCGGGAGGAATGGACAATGAGCAGTTCTTC.

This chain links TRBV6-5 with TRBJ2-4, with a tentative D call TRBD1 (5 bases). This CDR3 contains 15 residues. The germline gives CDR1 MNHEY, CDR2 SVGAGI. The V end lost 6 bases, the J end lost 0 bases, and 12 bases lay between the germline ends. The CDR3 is CASRLSTVAKNIQYF. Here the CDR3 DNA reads TGTGCCAGCAGGCTATCGACAGTAGCCAAAAACATTCAGTACTTC.

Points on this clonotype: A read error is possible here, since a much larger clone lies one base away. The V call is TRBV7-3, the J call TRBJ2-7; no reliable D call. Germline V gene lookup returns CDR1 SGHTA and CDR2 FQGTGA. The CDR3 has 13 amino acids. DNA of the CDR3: TGTGCCAACAGCTTAGGACCCCGCAACGAGCAGTACTTC. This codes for CANSLGPRNEQYF.

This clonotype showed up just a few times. This CDR3 reads CASSNDRDGSYNEQFF. The CDR3, as DNA: TGTGCCAGCAGCAACGACAGGGACGGCTCCTACAATGAGCAGTTCTTC. V is TRBV21-1 and J is TRBJ2-1; the listed D gene, TRBD1, was not tested against the DNA. TRBV21-1 is shown as a pseudogene. This CDR3 region has 16 residues.

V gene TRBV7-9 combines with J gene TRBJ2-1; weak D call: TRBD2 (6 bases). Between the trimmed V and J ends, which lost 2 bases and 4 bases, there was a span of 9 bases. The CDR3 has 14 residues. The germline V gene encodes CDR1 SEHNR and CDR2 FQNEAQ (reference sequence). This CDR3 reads CASSLREEYNEQFF. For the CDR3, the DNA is TGTGCCAGCAGCTTAAGGGAGGAATACAATGAGCAGTTCTTC. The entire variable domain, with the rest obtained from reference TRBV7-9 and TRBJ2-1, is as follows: DTGVSQNPRHKITKRGQNVTFRCDPISEHNRLYWYRQTLGQGPEFLTYFQNEAQLEKSRLLSDRFSAERPKGSFSTLEIQRTEQGDSAMYLCASSLREEYNEQFFGPGTRLTVL.

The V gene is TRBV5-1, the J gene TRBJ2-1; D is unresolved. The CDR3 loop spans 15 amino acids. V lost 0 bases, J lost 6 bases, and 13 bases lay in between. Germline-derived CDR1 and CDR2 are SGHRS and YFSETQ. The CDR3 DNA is TGCGCCAGCAGCTTGGTAGGGTTGAGAGGCAATGAGCAGTTCTTC. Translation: CASSLVGLRGNEQFF.

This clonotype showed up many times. The CDR3 DNA reads TGTGCCAGCAGTACCTTTATGGGACAATCCTACGAGCAGTACTTC. Protein sequence: CASSTFMGQSYEQYF. The rearrangement uses TRBV27 and TRBJ2-7; TRBD1 is a possible D gene (6 bases). Germline-derived CDR1 and CDR2 are MNHEY and SMNVEV (reference sequence). The V end was cut by 5 bases, the J end by 1 base, with 15 bases between. CDR3 length equals 15 residues.

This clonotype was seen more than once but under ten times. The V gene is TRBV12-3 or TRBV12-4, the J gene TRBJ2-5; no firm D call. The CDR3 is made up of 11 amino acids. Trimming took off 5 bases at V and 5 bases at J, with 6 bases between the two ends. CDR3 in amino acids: CASSTRETQYF. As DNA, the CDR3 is TGTGCCAGCAGTACCAGGGAGACCCAGTACTTC.

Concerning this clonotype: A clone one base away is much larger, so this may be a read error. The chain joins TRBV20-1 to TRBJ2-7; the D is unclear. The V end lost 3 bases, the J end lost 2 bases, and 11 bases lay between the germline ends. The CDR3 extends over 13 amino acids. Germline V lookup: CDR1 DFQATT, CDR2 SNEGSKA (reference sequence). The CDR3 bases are TGCAGTGCTAGGATCCTGAAGACCTACGAGCAGTACTTC. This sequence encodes CSARILKTYEQYF.

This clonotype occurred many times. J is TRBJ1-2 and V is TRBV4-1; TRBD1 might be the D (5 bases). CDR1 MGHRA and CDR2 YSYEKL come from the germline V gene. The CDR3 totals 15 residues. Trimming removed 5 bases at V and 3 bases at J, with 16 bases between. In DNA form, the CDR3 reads TGCGCCAGCAGCTCCCAGAACAGGCCGGACTATGGCTACACCTTC. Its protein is CASSSQNRPDYGYTF.

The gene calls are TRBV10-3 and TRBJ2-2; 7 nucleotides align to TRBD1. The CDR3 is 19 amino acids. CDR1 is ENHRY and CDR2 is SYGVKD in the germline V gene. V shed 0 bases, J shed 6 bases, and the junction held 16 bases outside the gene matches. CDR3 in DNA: TGTGCCATCAGTGAGTCGACTCAGGGGGAGCGGTTGTACCCCGGGGAGCTGTTTTTT. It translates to CAISESTQGERLYPGELFF.

The CDR3 loop reads CSAKMAGENIQYF. CDR3 DNA: TGCAGTGCTAAGATGGCAGGGGAAAACATTCAGTACTTC. The chain carries TRBV20-1 and TRBJ2-4, with D perhaps TRBD1 (6 bases). Per the germline V gene, CDR1 is DFQATT and CDR2 is SNEGSKA (reference sequence). Trimming took off 4 bases at V and 5 bases at J, with 12 bases between the two ends. This CDR3 region has 13 residues.

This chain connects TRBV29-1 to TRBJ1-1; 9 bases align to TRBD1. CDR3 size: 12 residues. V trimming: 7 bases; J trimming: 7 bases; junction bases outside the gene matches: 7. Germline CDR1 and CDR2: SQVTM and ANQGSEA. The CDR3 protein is CSAGQGFSEAFF. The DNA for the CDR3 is TGCAGCGCTGGACAGGGGTTCAGTGAAGCTTTCTTT.

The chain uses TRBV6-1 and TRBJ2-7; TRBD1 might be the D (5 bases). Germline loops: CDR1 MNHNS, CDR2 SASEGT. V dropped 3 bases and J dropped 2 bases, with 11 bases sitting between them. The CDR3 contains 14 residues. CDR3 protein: CASSDGAGPYEQYF. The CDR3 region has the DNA TGTGCCAGCAGTGATGGGGCAGGACCCTACGAGCAGTACTTC.

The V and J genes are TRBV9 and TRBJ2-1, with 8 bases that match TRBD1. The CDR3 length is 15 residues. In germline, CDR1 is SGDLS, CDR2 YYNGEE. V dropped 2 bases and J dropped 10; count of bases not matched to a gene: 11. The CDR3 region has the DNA TGTGCCAGCAGCGTTGGAGGCAGGGGGCTCGGGGAGCAGTTCTTC. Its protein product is CASSVGGRGLGEQFF.

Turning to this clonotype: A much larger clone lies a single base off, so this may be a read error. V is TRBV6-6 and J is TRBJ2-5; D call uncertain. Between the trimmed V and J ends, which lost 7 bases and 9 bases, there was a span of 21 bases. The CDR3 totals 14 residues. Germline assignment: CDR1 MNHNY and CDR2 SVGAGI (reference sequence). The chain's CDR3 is CASTIPGFSEAQYF. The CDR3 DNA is TGTGCCAGCACGATCCCGGGCTTTTCTGAGGCCCAGTACTTC.

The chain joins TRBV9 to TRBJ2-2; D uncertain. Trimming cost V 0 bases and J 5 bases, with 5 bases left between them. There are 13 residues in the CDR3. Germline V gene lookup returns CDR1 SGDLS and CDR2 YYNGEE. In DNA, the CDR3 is TGTGCCAGCAGCGTAGAAGGGACCGGGGAGCTGTTTTTT. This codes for CASSVEGTGELFF.

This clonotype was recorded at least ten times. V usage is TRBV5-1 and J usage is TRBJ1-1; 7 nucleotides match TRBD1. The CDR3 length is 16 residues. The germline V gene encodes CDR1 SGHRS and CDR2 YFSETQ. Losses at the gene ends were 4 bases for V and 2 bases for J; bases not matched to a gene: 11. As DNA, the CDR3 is TGCGCCAGCAGCCCTCGACAGGGTATGGGAAACACTGAAGCTTTCTTT. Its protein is CASSPRQGMGNTEAFF.

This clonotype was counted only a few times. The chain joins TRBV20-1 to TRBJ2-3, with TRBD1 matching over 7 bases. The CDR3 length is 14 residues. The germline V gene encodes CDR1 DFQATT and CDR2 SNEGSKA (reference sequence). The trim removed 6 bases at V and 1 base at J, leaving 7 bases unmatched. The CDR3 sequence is CSADRERGTDTQYF. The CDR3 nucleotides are TGCAGTGCCGACAGGGAACGGGGCACAGATACGCAGTATTTT.

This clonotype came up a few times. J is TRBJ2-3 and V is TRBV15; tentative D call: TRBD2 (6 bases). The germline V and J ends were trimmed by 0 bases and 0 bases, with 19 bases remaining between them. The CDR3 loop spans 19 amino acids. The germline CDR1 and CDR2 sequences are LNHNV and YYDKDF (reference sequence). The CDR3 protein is CATSRDRVPGGASTDTQYF. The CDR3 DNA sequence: TGTGCCACCAGCAGAGATCGGGTACCGGGCGGGGCTAGCACAGATACGCAGTATTTT.

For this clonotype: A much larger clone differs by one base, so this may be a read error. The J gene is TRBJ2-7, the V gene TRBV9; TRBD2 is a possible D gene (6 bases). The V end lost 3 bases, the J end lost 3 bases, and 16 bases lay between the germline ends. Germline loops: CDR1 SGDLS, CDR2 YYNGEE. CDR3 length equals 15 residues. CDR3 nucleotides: TGTGCCAGCAGCGCTCCTGGGCGGGAATTCTACGAGCAGTACTTC. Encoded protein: CASSAPGREFYEQYF.

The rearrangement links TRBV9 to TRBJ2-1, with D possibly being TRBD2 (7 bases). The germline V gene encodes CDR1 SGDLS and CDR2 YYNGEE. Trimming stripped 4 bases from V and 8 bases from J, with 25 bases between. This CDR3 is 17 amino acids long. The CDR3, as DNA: TGTGCCAGCAGCCCCTCGGGGGGCCGGGGGGCCGTCCATGAGCAGTTCTTC. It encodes CASSPSGGRGAVHEQFF.

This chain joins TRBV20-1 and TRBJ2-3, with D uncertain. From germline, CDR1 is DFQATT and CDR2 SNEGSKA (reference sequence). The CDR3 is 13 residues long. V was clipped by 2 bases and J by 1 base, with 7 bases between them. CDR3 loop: CSARQAGTDTQYF. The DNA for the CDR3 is TGCAGTGCTAGACAGGCTGGCACAGATACGCAGTATTTT.

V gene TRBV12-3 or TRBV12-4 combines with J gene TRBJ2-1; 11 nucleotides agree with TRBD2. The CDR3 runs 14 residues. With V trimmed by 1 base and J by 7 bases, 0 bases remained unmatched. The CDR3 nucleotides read TGTGCCAGCAGTTTAGGGACTAGCGGGAATGAGCAGTTCTTC. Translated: CASSLGTSGNEQFF.

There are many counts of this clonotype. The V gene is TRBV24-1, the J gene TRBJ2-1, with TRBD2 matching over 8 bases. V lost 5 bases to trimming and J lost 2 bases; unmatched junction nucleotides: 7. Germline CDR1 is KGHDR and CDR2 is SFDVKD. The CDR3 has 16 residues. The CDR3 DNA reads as TGTGCCACCAGTGGGATAAGCGGGAGTGCCTACAATGAGCAGTTCTTC. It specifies CATSGISGSAYNEQFF.

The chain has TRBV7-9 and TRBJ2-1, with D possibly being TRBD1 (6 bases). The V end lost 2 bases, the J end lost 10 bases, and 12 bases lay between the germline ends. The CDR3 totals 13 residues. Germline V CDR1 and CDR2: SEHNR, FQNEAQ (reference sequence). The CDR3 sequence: CASSLTLGAEQFF. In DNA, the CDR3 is TGTGCCAGCAGCTTAACACTGGGGGCCGAGCAGTTCTTC. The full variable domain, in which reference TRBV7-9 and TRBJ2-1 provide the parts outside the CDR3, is DTGVSQNPRHKITKRGQNVTFRCDPISEHNRLYWYRQTLGQGPEFLTYFQNEAQLEKSRLLSDRFSAERPKGSFSTLEIQRTEQGDSAMYLCASSLTLGAEQFFGPGTRLTVL.

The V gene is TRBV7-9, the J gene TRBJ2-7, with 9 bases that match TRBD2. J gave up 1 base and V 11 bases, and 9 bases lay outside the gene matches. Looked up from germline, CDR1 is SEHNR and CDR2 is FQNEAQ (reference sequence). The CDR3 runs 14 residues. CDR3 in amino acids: CAWSRAGGSYEQYF. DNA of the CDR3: TGTGCCTGGTCTAGAGCGGGAGGATCCTACGAGCAGTACTTC.